These 27 T cell receptor beta chains share one sample of origin, sequenced in a study of blood T cells in healthy people across ages. A second PCR of roughly 7 to 11 cycles used a sample-barcoded 5' primer and a J-beta primer mix. One entry per CDR3 protein results from TCRdb running MiXCR on the 5' RACE reads. The sample consists of approximately 850,000 distinct CDR3 sequences, about three fifths of them appearing once. Source material: blood. The receptors derive from a man aged 30 to 45 in good health.

This clonotype was observed a handful of times. J is TRBJ2-6 and V is TRBV6-2 or TRBV6-3; D is unresolved. This CDR3 comprises 19 residues. Germline V gene data show CDR1 as MNHEY and CDR2 as SVGEGT. Trimming pared 0 bases from V and 0 bases from J, leaving 15 bases between. CDR3 residues: CASSYSTGYSISGANVLTF. The CDR3 region has the DNA TGTGCCAGCAGTTACTCGACCGGTTATTCAATCTCTGGGGCCAACGTCCTGACTTTC.

This chain connects TRBV13 to TRBJ2-7; no firm D call. Germline CDR1 is PRHDT and CDR2 is FYEKMQ (reference sequence). The V end lost 3 bases, the J end lost 5 bases, and 5 bases lay between the germline ends. The length of the CDR3 is 11 residues. The DNA of the CDR3 is TGTGCCAGCAGCTTGCTTAACGAGCAGTACTTC. Translation gives CASSLLNEQYF. Together with reference TRBV13 and TRBJ2-7, the CDR3 gives the full variable domain: AAGVIQSPRHLIKEKRETATLKCYPIPRHDTVYWYQQGPGQDPQFLISFYEKMQSDKGSIPDRFSAQQFSDYHSELNMSSLELGDSALYFCASSLLNEQYFGPGTRLTVT.

The J gene is TRBJ2-4, the V gene TRBV6-2 or TRBV6-3; D perhaps matches TRBD1 (6 bases). The J call may be wrong; the DNA end is better matched by TRBJ2-7. Germline lookup yields CDR1 MNHEY and CDR2 SVGEGT. The CDR3 is made up of 13 amino acids. The CDR3 sequence is CASRRQEGYEQYF. CDR3 nucleotide sequence: TGTGCCAGCAGGAGACAGGAAGGCTACGAGCAGTACTTC.

This clonotype turned up a few times. The rearrangement uses TRBV29-1 and TRBJ2-3, with D perhaps being TRBD1 or TRBD2 (5 bases each). V shed 5 bases and J shed 7 bases, with 13 bases lying between them. Germline values: CDR1 SQVTM, CDR2 ANQGSEA. The length of the CDR3 is 12 residues. DNA of the CDR3: TGCAGCGTTTCTTGGGGGATGAATACGCAGTATTTT. Translating gives CSVSWGMNTQYF.

The J gene is TRBJ2-5, the V gene TRBV20-1; the D gene is possibly TRBD2 (6 bases). Trimming shortened V by 7 bases and J by 2 bases, and 14 bases separated the two germline ends. The CDR3 totals 13 residues. CDR1 and CDR2 from the germline V gene are DFQATT and SNEGSKA (reference sequence). This CDR3 is CSENQEGQETQYF. The CDR3 DNA reads as TGCAGTGAAAATCAGGAGGGACAAGAGACCCAGTACTTC.

J is TRBJ1-3 and V is TRBV6-6; D gene unclear. V was cut by 6 bases and J by 15 bases, with 15 bases left in between. The CDR3 has 11 amino acids. CDR1 MNHNY and CDR2 SVGAGI come from the germline V gene (reference sequence). The CDR3 spells CASRHKRERYF. CDR3 nucleotides: TGTGCCAGCAGACATAAGCGAGAACGATATTTT.

Of note for this clonotype: A much more abundant neighbour one base away suggests this may be a read error. The chain carries TRBV14 and TRBJ2-6, with TRBD1 as a possible D gene (5 bases). The CDR3 is made up of 14 amino acids. CDR1 and CDR2 from the germline V gene are SGHDN and FVKESK. The CDR3 spells CASSHGSGANILTF. The CDR3 nucleotides read TGTGCCAGCAGCCACGGCTCTGGGGCCAACATCCTGACTTTC.

CDR3 region: CASSVGANKRYEQYF. The CDR3 DNA reads TGTGCCAGCAGCGTAGGTGCGAATAAACGGTACGAGCAGTACTTC. The rearrangement joins TRBV9 to TRBJ2-7, with D unresolved. The ends were cut back, 0 bases at V and 4 bases at J, with 14 bases in the middle. The CDR3 covers 15 residues. The germline V gene has CDR1 SGDLS and CDR2 YYNGEE.

Worth noting for this clonotype: A read error may explain this, as a much larger clone is one base away. CDR3 protein: CASSQGVGNTQYF. In DNA, the CDR3 is TGCGCCAGCAGCCAAGGGGTTGGGAATACGCAGTATTTT. The gene calls are TRBV4-3 and TRBJ2-3; no reliable D call. Germline V lookup: CDR1 LGHNA, CDR2 YSLEER. CDR3 size: 13 residues. Trimming left V 1 base short and J 7 bases short, with 9 bases between.

The rearrangement links TRBV15 to TRBJ2-5, with D tentatively TRBD2 (5 bases). This CDR3 spans 14 amino acids. Germline V gives CDR1 LNHNV, CDR2 YYDKDF (reference sequence). Trimming took off 3 bases at V and 3 bases at J, with 11 bases between the two ends. The CDR3 spells CATSREDRKETQYF. As DNA, the CDR3 is TGTGCCACCAGCAGGGAGGACCGAAAAGAGACCCAGTACTTC.

The gene calls are TRBV20-1 and TRBJ2-3; 7 nucleotides line up with TRBD2. After removal of 0 bases from V and 8 bases from J, the junction contained 5 bases not matched to a gene. Germline V gives CDR1 DFQATT, CDR2 SNEGSKA (reference sequence). The CDR3 extends over 13 amino acids. The CDR3 region is CSARDGGIGTQYF. Written as DNA, the CDR3 is TGCAGTGCTAGAGACGGGGGGATAGGTACGCAGTATTTT.

The chain combines TRBV28 with TRBJ1-2; unclear D gene. The germline V and J ends were trimmed by 7 bases and 1 base, with 13 bases remaining between them. This CDR3 contains 14 residues. CDR1 is MDHEN, CDR2 SYDVKM, per germline. CDR3 DNA sequence: TGTGCCAGCACTGGTTCCCATGTTAACTATGGCTACACCTTC. Its protein product is CASTGSHVNYGYTF.

The chain recombines TRBV7-2 with TRBJ2-3, with a possible D match to TRBD1 (5 bases). From germline, CDR1 is SGHTA and CDR2 FQGNSA. V lost 4 bases and J 6 bases, leaving 20 bases between the germline ends. The CDR3 runs to 16 residues. CDR3 region: CASSSPGWKLRDTQYF. In DNA, the CDR3 is TGTGCCAGCAGCTCCCCAGGGTGGAAACTTAGGGATACGCAGTATTTT.

The rearrangement links TRBV29-1 to TRBJ2-7; D gene unclear. The CDR3 consists of 15 residues. CDR1 and CDR2 (germline): SQVTM, ANQGSEA. CDR3 protein: CNGTRPTIGYCEQYF. The CDR3 region has the DNA TGCAACGGCACGCGACCCACCATCGGCTACTGCGAGCAGTACTTC.

V and J are TRBV10-3 and TRBJ2-7; D is possibly TRBD2 (5 bases). The CDR3 sequence is 16 residues long. V was shortened by 4 bases and J by 0 bases, with 16 bases between the two germline ends. The germline V gene has CDR1 ENHRY and CDR2 SYGVKD. The CDR3 DNA sequence: TGTGCCATCAGTGTCTCAGGCGGGCCTAGCTCCTACGAGCAGTACTTC. It translates to CAISVSGGPSSYEQYF.

V usage is TRBV9 and J usage is TRBJ2-1; D is perhaps TRBD1 (5 bases). The CDR3 is made up of 13 amino acids. The V end lost 0 bases, the J end lost 4 bases, and 5 bases lay between the germline ends. Per germline, CDR1 SGDLS and CDR2 YYNGEE. The CDR3 loop is CASSVEGYNEQFF. CDR3 DNA sequence: TGTGCCAGCAGCGTAGAGGGGTACAATGAGCAGTTCTTC. Full variable domain (remainder filled in from reference TRBV9 and TRBJ2-1): DSGVTQTPKHLITATGQRVTLRCSPRSGDLSVYWYQQSLDQGLQFLIQYYNGEERAKGNILERFSAQQFPDLHSELNLSSLELGDSALYFCASSVEGYNEQFFGPGTRLTVL.

The CDR3 region has the DNA TGTGCCAGCAGCCCAGACCCGGGAGCCTACAATGAGCAGTTCTTC. Translation gives CASSPDPGAYNEQFF. The genes are TRBV11-2 and TRBJ2-1; tentatively, D is TRBD2 (6 bases). Germline V gene lookup returns CDR1 SGHAT and CDR2 FQNNGV. The length of the CDR3 is 15 residues. V lost 5 bases, J lost 2 bases, and 13 bases lay in between.

The V call is TRBV2, the J call TRBJ1-2; D may be TRBD1 (6 bases). V was clipped by 7 bases and J by 4 bases, with 13 bases between them. Germline values: CDR1 SNHLY, CDR2 FYNNEI. This CDR3 has 13 residues. The CDR3 spells CASIRTASYGYTF. The CDR3, as DNA: TGTGCCAGCATCCGGACAGCCAGCTATGGCTACACCTTC. Full variable domain (outside the CDR3, taken from reference TRBV2 and TRBJ1-2): EPEVTQTPSHQVTQMGQEVILRCVPISNHLYFYWYRQILGQKVEFLVSFYNNEISEKSEIFDDQFSVERPDGSNFTLKIRSTKLEDSAMYFCASIRTASYGYTFGSGTRLTVV.

The chain combines TRBV20-1 with TRBJ2-3; D is possibly TRBD1 or TRBD2 (5 bases each). Germline V lookup: CDR1 DFQATT, CDR2 SNEGSKA (reference sequence). The CDR3 has 11 residues. V lost 2 bases, J lost 6 bases, and 6 bases lay in between. DNA of the CDR3: TGCAGTGCTAGATGGGGGGATACGCAGTATTTT. Its translation is CSARWGDTQYF.

The V call is TRBV10-3, the J call TRBJ1-1; D is perhaps TRBD1 (6 bases). The germline V and J ends were trimmed by 10 bases and 8 bases, with 20 bases remaining between them. This CDR3 comprises 13 residues. Germline CDR1 and CDR2: ENHRY and SYGVKD. CDR3 DNA sequence: TGTGCCACCGCGGGGGGGCGAAGTGGAGAAGCTTTCTTT. This codes for CATAGGRSGEAFF.

This sequence joins TRBV29-1 and TRBJ2-1, with 10 bases fitting TRBD1. This CDR3 has 14 amino acids. V gave up 7 bases and J gave up 2 bases; unmatched junction bases: 5. Germline-derived CDR1 and CDR2 are SQVTM and ANQGSEA. Written as DNA, the CDR3 is TGCAGCGGACGGGGGACAGGGGCCTACAATGAGCAGTTCTTC. Translated: CSGRGTGAYNEQFF.

This chain connects TRBV28 to TRBJ2-7; the D gene is possibly TRBD1 (5 bases). The CDR3 runs 14 residues. The V end was cut by 6 bases, the J end by 3 bases, with 15 bases between. Germline V lookup: CDR1 MDHEN, CDR2 SYDVKM. CDR3 sequence reads: CASSLGQLIYEQYF. DNA for the CDR3: TGTGCCAGCAGCCTGGGGCAGTTAATCTACGAGCAGTACTTC.

The rearrangement links TRBV12-3 or TRBV12-4 to TRBJ2-1; tentatively, D is TRBD1 or TRBD2 (5 bases each). V lost 3 bases to trimming and J lost 0 bases, with 9 bases between them. The CDR3 loop spans 15 amino acids. CDR3 residues: CASSFSGRSYNEQFF. The CDR3 DNA reads as TGTGCCAGCAGTTTTTCGGGACGCTCCTACAATGAGCAGTTCTTC.

This clonotype showed up just a few times. V and J are TRBV5-6 and TRBJ1-5; a possible D gene is TRBD1 (5 bases). Germline assignment: CDR1 SGHDT and CDR2 YYEEEE. The CDR3 is 13 residues long. The V gene lost 3 bases and the J gene lost 1 base, with 5 bases spanning the gap. CDR3 bases: TGTGCCAGCAGCTGGGACAGCAATCAGCCCCAGCATTTT. This encodes CASSWDSNQPQHF.

The chain carries TRBV12-3 or TRBV12-4 and TRBJ1-1, with 10 bases matching TRBD1. V dropped 6 bases and J dropped 5; count of bases not matched to a gene: 6. The CDR3 sequence is 14 residues long. The CDR3 region has the DNA TGTGCCAGCAGCGGACAGGGGGGTGTGACTGAAGCTTTCTTT. It is translated as CASSGQGGVTEAFF.

This clonotype was seen only a few times. V and J are TRBV20-1 and TRBJ1-2; D gene uncertain. V lost 0 bases and J lost 8, with 7 bases in between. The CDR3 totals 11 residues. Germline loops: CDR1 DFQATT, CDR2 SNEGSKA (reference sequence). The CDR3 bases are TGCAGTGCTAGAGACCCCGGCGGCTACACCTTC. Its protein is CSARDPGGYTF.

CDR3 in amino acids: CASSFEGPKNIQYF. The CDR3, as DNA: TGCGCCAGCAGCTTTGAGGGACCCAAAAACATTCAGTACTTC. The chain carries TRBV5-1 and TRBJ2-4; D tentatively reads TRBD1 or TRBD2 (5 bases each). The CDR3 consists of 14 residues. With 2 bases removed from V and 2 bases from J, the gap between germline ends came to 8 bases. CDR1 and CDR2 from the germline V gene are SGHRS and YFSETQ.